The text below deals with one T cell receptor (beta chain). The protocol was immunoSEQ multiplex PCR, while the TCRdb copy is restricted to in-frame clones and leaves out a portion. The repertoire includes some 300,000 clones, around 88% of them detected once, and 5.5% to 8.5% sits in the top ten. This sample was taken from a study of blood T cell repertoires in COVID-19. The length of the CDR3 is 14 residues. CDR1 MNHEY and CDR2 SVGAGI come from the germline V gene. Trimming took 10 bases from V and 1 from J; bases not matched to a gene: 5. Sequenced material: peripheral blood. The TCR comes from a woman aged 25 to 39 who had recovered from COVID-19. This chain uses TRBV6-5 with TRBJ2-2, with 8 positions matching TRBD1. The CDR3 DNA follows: TGTGCCAACAGGGGGACAGGGAACACCGGGGAGCTGTTTTTT. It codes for CANRGTGNTGELFF.